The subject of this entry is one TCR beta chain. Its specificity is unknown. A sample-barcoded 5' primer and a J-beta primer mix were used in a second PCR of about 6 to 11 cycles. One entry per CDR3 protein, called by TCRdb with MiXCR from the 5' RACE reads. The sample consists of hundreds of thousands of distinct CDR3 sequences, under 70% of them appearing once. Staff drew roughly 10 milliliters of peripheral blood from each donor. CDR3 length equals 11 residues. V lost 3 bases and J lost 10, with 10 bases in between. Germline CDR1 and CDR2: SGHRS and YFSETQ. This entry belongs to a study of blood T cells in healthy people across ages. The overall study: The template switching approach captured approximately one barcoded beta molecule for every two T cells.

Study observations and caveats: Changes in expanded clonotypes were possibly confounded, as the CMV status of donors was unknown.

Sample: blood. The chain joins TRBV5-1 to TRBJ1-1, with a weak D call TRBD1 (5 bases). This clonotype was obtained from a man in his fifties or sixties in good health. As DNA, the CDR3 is TGCGCCAGCAGCTCTGGACATGGAGCTTTCTTT. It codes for CASSSGHGAFF.